This T cell receptor beta chain appears in the sequencing data of a study of shared clonotypes between healthy human individuals (dated by TCRdb to 2018 to 2021). Broadly, across the study: The cohort comprised a couple of women and a few men aged 18 to 49 years. Per donor, leukapheresis produced somewhere between about 0.8 and 9.5 billion PBMCs. Per donor, three plates each were used for CD4 naive and CD4 memory, two for CD8 naive, and one for CD8 memory. Different laboratories and diverse techniques were used to prepare libraries and sequence TCR repertoires, to increase sequencing depth and limit assay-specific biases. To estimate repertoire size and how much clonotype sharing occurs between individuals, the study deeply sequenced the blood TCR repertoires of roughly 5 healthy adults.

General study outcomes and caveats: Based on pairwise subsampling, the degree of clonotype sharing among donors was expected to be affected by sequencing depth. Only blood was sampled, and tissue TCR repertoires likely differ from those in blood. Because the study included only a small number of donors, the genetic and exposure-history diversity represented was limited. Naive subsets generally had larger estimated clonotype richness than memory subsets did. Rarefaction of sorted-subset datasets indicated incomplete sequencing despite the large sequencing depth. Sharing across a few donors was observed for about 5% of naive CD4, about 4% of naive CD8, 2.3% of memory CD4, and roughly 0.4% of memory CD8 clonotypes. Compared with non-shared clonotypes, the clonotypes found in all four sorted-subset donors had higher generation probabilities.

CD8 naive samples were obtained by positive selection for CCR7 among CD45RO-negative cells, yielding a CD45RA+CCR7+ population from which TemRA cells were excluded. Healthy HIV-negative adults with no recently reported acute infections or vaccinations were included as donors. All donors were Caucasian adults living in Nashville, Tennessee, USA. Blood was collected by leukapheresis, and PBMCs were isolated by Ficoll-Histopaque density gradient centrifugation and then cryopreserved in liquid nitrogen vapor phase. Purity and quantity of every magnetically sorted T cell population were checked by analytical flow cytometry. Each sorted fraction had its genomic DNA isolated and then quantified by UV absorbance on a Nanodrop 2000c. Using the deep immunoSEQ assay, TCR CDR3 regions were amplified from genomic DNA by multiplex PCR. Extracted genomic DNA from each cell subset was distributed evenly across all wells of several immunoSEQ 96-well plates, and each plate was treated as a replicate. For sorted subsets, approximately 210 ng of genomic DNA, equivalent to some 30,000 T cell genomes, went into each replicate PCR. The purified libraries were quantified using a Qubit 3.0 fluorometer, sized with a Bioanalyzer 2100, and then quantified again using the KAPA Library Quantification kit. Each immunoSEQ 96-well plate was sequenced on its own single-read 150-cycle Illumina NextSeq 550 flow cell. Per the original workflow: Because the immunoSEQ output held only junctional sequences and lacked quality scores, the filtering could not match the filtering applied to full-length reads. To assign V/J genes and CDR3, sequences were annotated against IMGT germline references using PyIR, a Python wrapper for IgBLAST v1.9. Reads with weak V/J assignments (E-value above 1e-6), missing CDR3, stop codons, out-of-frame junctions, or ambiguous translated residues were removed. A V3J clonotype was defined by an identical inferred V gene, J gene, and CDR3 amino acid sequence. Percentage overlap between repertoires was computed as shared unique clonotypes divided by the size of the smaller repertoire. Three approaches were used to assess repertoire richness: RTK rarefaction, the Chao1 estimator, and Recon v2.1 estimates of unobserved clonotypes. Generation probabilities were computed with OLGA for all TCRbeta clonotypes obtained by the gDNA method from several donors. Imported from immuneACCESS, the table was reduced by TCRdb to in-frame sequences with V and J called. These copies leave out some clones; in studies compared against another copy, an unresolved V gene accounts for under half, and the cause of the remainder is not known. V and J calls and clone size come straight from that table; D and trimming were deduced from the DNA. The sample data list about 2 million clones, and just under 95% of these were observed just once. The ten largest clones take up 0.95% to 1.5% of the sample.

A word on this clone: The target of this receptor is not known. Base qualities are missing; no much larger clone stands one base away. The same CDR3 arises from other DNA sequences in this sample as well.

The sequencing sample was made of naive CD8+ T cells sorted from blood. This specimen's cell subset or site label, interpreted: CD45RA+CCR7+. This receptor was taken from a man aged 18 to 35 in good health.

Here is the DNA: TGTGCCAGCAGCTTAGCAGGGGGAGGCGAGCAGTACTTC. Its translation is CASSLAGGGEQYF. Recombination connected TRBV7-2 to TRBJ2-7; the D call is possibly TRBD1 or TRBD2, each sharing 6 bases. CDR1 and CDR2 were assigned from the germline V gene as SGHTA and FQGNSA. The CDR3 contains 13 residues, cysteine and phenylalanine counted. Of all the DNA, just the CDR3 is kept, 39 bases in frame from base 1. Deletion took 0 bases off V and 6 bases off J, with a span of 9 bases between the germline ends.